The 20 T cell receptor beta chains given below trace back to one sample, sequenced in a study of T cell responses to AZD1222 COVID-19 vaccine. Profiling relied on immunoSEQ multiplex PCR, and the TCRdb table lists in-frame clones only, not all of them. The repertoire holds under 80,000 clones, around 89% seen once, with around 20% in the top ten. The starting material was peripheral blood, obtained on day 0 of AZD1222 vaccination. The receptors shown here come from an adult in good health.

The rearrangement joins TRBV27 to TRBJ1-3, with 8 bases identical to TRBD1. V trimming: 5 bases; J trimming: 4 bases; junction bases outside the gene matches: 7. The CDR3 contains 15 residues. Germline V gives CDR1 MNHEY, CDR2 SMNVEV (reference sequence). The CDR3 protein is CASSQTGTGGNTIYF. CDR3 DNA: TGTGCCAGCAGTCAAACCGGGACAGGAGGAAACACCATATATTTT.

CDR3 in DNA: TGTGCCAGCAGTATCAGACAGGGAGAGACCCAGTACTTC. Translated: CASSIRQGETQYF. The chain is built from TRBV27 and TRBJ2-5; 7 positions match TRBD1. The germline gives CDR1 MNHEY, CDR2 SMNVEV (reference sequence). Trimming removed 5 bases from V and 4 bases from J; junction bases left unmatched: 4. CDR3 length equals 13 residues.

This clone was counted a single time. The V call is TRBV7-2, the J call TRBJ1-1; possible D gene TRBD1, 5 bases. V was cut by 7 bases and J by 8 bases, with 23 bases left in between. Germline V gene data show CDR1 as SGHTA and CDR2 as FQGNSA. The CDR3 loop spans 15 amino acids. For the CDR3, the DNA is TGTGCCAGCAACCCTGGGGCAGGGCGGGGCGCCGAAGCTTTCTTT. It codes for CASNPGAGRGAEAFF.

J is TRBJ1-5 and V is TRBV28; D remains unclear. There are 13 residues in the CDR3. The V gene lost 3 bases and the J gene lost 2 bases, with 5 bases spanning the gap. Germline V gene lookup returns CDR1 MDHEN and CDR2 SYDVKM. The CDR3 spells CASSLVRNQPQHF. In nucleotides, the CDR3 is TGTGCCAGCAGTTTGGTCCGCAATCAGCCCCAGCATTTT.

V and J are TRBV19 and TRBJ2-4; 11 bases fit TRBD2. Germline-derived CDR1 and CDR2 are LNHDA and SQIVND (reference sequence). This CDR3 region has 16 residues. Germline trimming cut 3 bases from V and 3 bases from J; bases unmatched to any gene: 4. The CDR3 reads CASSMLAGGGKNIQYF. The DNA for the CDR3 is TGTGCCAGTAGTATGTTAGCGGGAGGGGGCAAAAACATTCAGTACTTC.

The genes are TRBV5-6 and TRBJ2-3; 10 bases agree with TRBD2. J was trimmed by 7 bases and V by 4 bases; bases with no gene match: 12. This CDR3 is built from 16 residues. Germline loops: CDR1 SGHDT, CDR2 YYEEEE. In DNA, the CDR3 is TGTGCCAGCAGCCGAAAAGCGGGAGGGCCATTAAATACGCAGTATTTT. This gives the protein CASSRKAGGPLNTQYF.

The chain is built from TRBV19 and TRBJ2-3, with D possibly matching TRBD1 (5 bases). From germline, CDR1 is LNHDA and CDR2 SQIVND (reference sequence). The V end was cut by 3 bases, the J end by 4 bases, with 17 bases between. The CDR3 spans 16 residues. CDR3 sequence (DNA): TGTGCCAGTAGTATCTCTGGGGCCGGGCCCGCAGATACGCAGTATTTT. Residues: CASSISGAGPADTQYF.

This rearrangement joins TRBV6-4 to TRBJ2-5, with 11 bases aligning to TRBD2. The CDR3 is 16 amino acids. Germline assignment: CDR1 MRHNA and CDR2 SNTAGT. V lost 6 bases to trimming and J lost 5 bases; unmatched junction nucleotides: 11. The DNA for the CDR3 is TGTGCCAGCAGCCCGGATAGCGGGAGGGCCTCTGAGACCCAGTACTTC. Translation gives CASSPDSGRASETQYF.

This chain connects TRBV30 to TRBJ2-7; the match to TRBD2 covers 10 bases. V was clipped by 5 bases and J by 0 bases; unmatched bases: 4. Germline values: CDR1 GTSNPN, CDR2 SVGIG (reference sequence). This CDR3 is built from 14 residues. The CDR3 here is CAWQLAGVSYEQYF. The CDR3 DNA reads as TGTGCCTGGCAGCTAGCGGGAGTCTCCTACGAGCAGTACTTC. Full variable domain (remainder filled in from reference TRBV30 and TRBJ2-7): SQTIHQWPATLVQPVGSPLSLECTVEGTSNPNLYWYRQAAGRGLQLLFYSVGIGQISSEVPQNLSASRPQDRQFILSSKKLLLSDSGFYLCAWQLAGVSYEQYFGPGTRLTVT.

The chain's CDR3 is CASSLSPYSNQPQHF. The CDR3 bases are TGTGCCAGCAGTTTATCCCCTTATAGCAATCAGCCCCAGCATTTT. The chain uses TRBV27 and TRBJ1-5, with D uncertain. The germline CDR1 and CDR2 sequences are MNHEY and SMNVEV (reference sequence). The CDR3 contains 15 residues. V was cut by 0 bases and J by 0 bases, with 6 bases left in between.

The chain employs TRBV3-1 (or the pseudogene TRBV3-2) and TRBJ1-2; perhaps TRBD1 as D (5 bases). This CDR3 has 20 residues. Trimming took 1 base from V and 2 from J, leaving 26 bases between them. Per the germline V gene, CDR1 is LGHDT and CDR2 is YNNKEL (reference sequence). The CDR3 DNA reads as TGTGCCAGCAGCCAAGTCCTCATAAGTCCCGCCGGGGCAAGAAACTATGGCTACACCTTC. Its protein product is CASSQVLISPAGARNYGYTF.

The chain uses TRBV6-5 and TRBJ2-7; the match to TRBD1 covers 8 bases. Unmatched junction bases numbered 6, after V lost 6 bases and J lost 2 bases. CDR1 is MNHEY and CDR2 is SVGAGI in the germline V gene. The CDR3 totals 14 residues. This CDR3 is CASRKDRGPYEQYF. CDR3 sequence (DNA): TGTGCCAGCAGGAAAGACAGGGGACCCTACGAGCAGTACTTC.

This chain joins TRBV5-8 and TRBJ2-3, with TRBD2 matching 7 bases. CDR3 length equals 14 residues. From germline, CDR1 is SGHTS and CDR2 YDEGEE. Trimming cost V 4 bases and J 4 bases; bases outside gene matches: 6. In DNA, the CDR3 is TGTGCCAGCAGCCGGGGGGTCCGGGCAGATACGCAGTATTTT. Translation: CASSRGVRADTQYF. The full variable domain, rest sourced from reference TRBV5-8 and TRBJ2-3, is EAGVTQSPTHLIKTRGQQATLRCSPISGHTSVYWYQQALGLGLQFLLWYDEGEERNRGNFPPRFSGRQFPNYSSELNVNALELEDSALYLCASSRGVRADTQYFGPGTRLTVL.

J is TRBJ2-5 and V is TRBV24-1, with TRBD1 matching 8 bases. The V and J ends lost 0 bases and 10 bases, in that order; junction bases with no gene match: 6. The CDR3 consists of 14 residues. Germline V gene lookup returns CDR1 KGHDR and CDR2 SFDVKD. The CDR3 here is CATSDLHAGGVQYF. The DNA of the CDR3 is TGTGCCACCAGTGATTTGCATGCAGGGGGCGTCCAGTACTTC.

The chain uses TRBV5-4 and TRBJ1-4, with 11 bases aligning to TRBD1. The CDR3 contains 15 residues. Per the germline V gene, CDR1 is SGHNT and CDR2 is YYREEE (reference sequence). V was pared by 4 bases and J by 8 bases, with 7 bases of the junction left unmatched. CDR3 protein: CASSPPGQGGEKLFF. In nucleotides, the CDR3 is TGTGCCAGCAGCCCACCGGGACAGGGGGGCGAAAAACTGTTTTTT.

The rearrangement links TRBV7-9 to TRBJ1-4; D uncertain. Germline CDR1 SEHNR, CDR2 FQNEAQ (reference sequence). The germline V and J ends were trimmed by 3 bases and 2 bases, with 10 bases remaining between them. The CDR3 is 15 residues long. CDR3 DNA sequence: TGTGCCAGCAGCTTTTCGGAGGGTACTAATGAAAAACTGTTTTTT. Protein product: CASSFSEGTNEKLFF.

This rearrangement joins TRBV4-2 to TRBJ1-1; 8 nucleotides align to TRBD1. The CDR3 length is 16 residues. Germline CDR1 reads LGHNA; CDR2 reads YNFKEQ. The trim removed 0 bases at V and 1 base at J, leaving 4 bases unmatched. The chain's CDR3 is CASSQEAGTGNTEAFF. The CDR3 DNA is TGTGCCAGCAGCCAAGAAGCCGGGACAGGGAACACTGAAGCTTTCTTT.

The V and J genes are TRBV15 and TRBJ1-5; D call uncertain. V was trimmed by 0 bases and J by 0 bases, leaving 9 bases between them. Per the germline V gene, CDR1 is LNHNV and CDR2 is YYDKDF (reference sequence). CDR3 length: 16 residues. As DNA, the CDR3 is TGTGCCACCAGCAGAGATCGTCAGTATAGCAATCAGCCCCAGCATTTT. Its translation is CATSRDRQYSNQPQHF.

The table lists this clone with a few counts. This rearrangement joins TRBV2 to TRBJ1-5, with no clear D. This CDR3 has 13 residues. CDR1 and CDR2 from the germline V gene are SNHLY and FYNNEI. With 7 bases removed from V and 3 bases from J, the gap between germline ends came to 10 bases. The CDR3 loop is CASMLWNNQPQHF. The CDR3, as DNA: TGTGCCAGCATGCTATGGAACAATCAGCCCCAGCATTTT.

This chain uses TRBV6-5 with TRBJ1-2; D is perhaps TRBD1 (6 bases). V lost 3 bases, J lost 1 base, and 12 bases lay in between. CDR3 length: 15 amino acids. Germline lookup yields CDR1 MNHEY and CDR2 SVGAGI. CDR3 in amino acids: CASSYKGDLNYGYTF. In DNA form, the CDR3 reads TGTGCCAGCAGTTATAAGGGGGACCTTAACTATGGCTACACCTTC.